This TCR beta chain was sequenced during a study of shared clonotypes between healthy human individuals. Findings of the study overall: Larger estimated richness was generally recorded for naive subsets relative to memory subsets. All-four-donor shared clonotypes had higher generation probabilities than non-shared clonotypes did.

The CDR3 has 16 amino acids. CDR1 and CDR2 from the germline V gene are LNHDA and SQIVND (reference sequence). V was shortened by 8 bases and J by 0 bases, with 19 bases between the two germline ends. This clone showed up just a few times. The antigen is unknown. Per the original data handling: With immunoSEQ giving junction-only sequences and no quality scores, filtering differed. Clones were sequenced by immunoSEQ multiplex PCR, and TCRdb holds only the in-frame ones, with some missing. Clonal size and the V and J genes are those of that table, whereas D and trimming came from the DNA. The sample has millions of clones; approximately 94% are singletons.

The TCR was taken from a man between 18 and 35 years old in good health. This sequence joins TRBV19 and TRBJ1-1; no reliable D call. The sequenced sample consisted of naive CD4+ T cells sorted from blood. Stated subset: CD45RA+ positively selected. CDR3 in amino acids: CASSRPENSMNTEAFF. The CDR3 DNA is TGTGCCAGTTCTAGGCCGGAAAACTCTATGAACACTGAAGCTTTCTTT.